The 4 T cell receptor beta chains reported below all come from one sample, sequenced in a study of blood T cell repertoires in COVID-19. Profiling relied on immunoSEQ multiplex PCR, and the TCRdb table lists in-frame clones only, not all of them. This table has 90,000 to 110,000 clones, 80% to 90% appearing once. What was sequenced was peripheral blood. These receptors all come from an elderly woman with active or convalescent COVID-19.

The chain recombines TRBV18 with TRBJ1-1, with 12 positions matching TRBD1. The CDR3 is made up of 15 amino acids. The germline V gene encodes CDR1 KGHSH and CDR2 LQKENI. The ends lost 0 bases at V and 5 bases at J; junction bases unmatched: 1. The CDR3 sequence: CASSPPGQGATEAFF. CDR3 sequence (DNA): TGTGCCAGCTCACCACCGGGACAGGGGGCGACTGAAGCTTTCTTT.

This clone has just a few counts. V usage is TRBV28 and J usage is TRBJ1-3, with TRBD1 identical over 7 bases. Germline V gene lookup returns CDR1 MDHEN and CDR2 SYDVKM. Germline trimming cut 5 bases from V and 0 bases from J; bases unmatched to any gene: 13. This CDR3 is built from 18 residues. CDR3 region: CASSETGTAKSSGNTIYF. CDR3 nucleotides: TGTGCCAGCAGTGAGACGGGGACAGCGAAGAGCTCTGGAAACACCATATATTTT.

The CDR3 region has the DNA TGTGCCAGCAGTCTAGGGTCGACGGGTTCAGCTTTCTTT. Residues: CASSLGSTGSAFF. This chain uses TRBV12-3 or TRBV12-4 with TRBJ1-1; D is undetermined. V lost 5 bases and J 10 bases, leaving 17 bases between the germline ends. The CDR3 totals 13 residues.

The chain carries TRBV27 and TRBJ2-7; tentatively, D is TRBD2 (6 bases). Trimming stripped 6 bases from V and 3 bases from J, with 12 bases between. Germline CDR1 and CDR2: MNHEY and SMNVEV (reference sequence). The CDR3 length is 13 residues. CDR3 bases: TGTGCCAGCAGGCGGGACCGAAACTACGAGCAGTACTTC. The encoded protein is CASRRDRNYEQYF.